The TCR beta chain described here comes from a study of OX40 agonist ivuxolimab in advanced cancers. Study at large: Ivuxolimab, an antibody acting as an agonist of OX40 (CD134), was used to treat patients. General study results and limits: Low normalized T-cell clonal expansion also characterized some of the nonresponders. Blood T cells, both CD4+ and CD8+, expanded clonally by week 6 at 0.1 to 3.0 mg/kg.

Sequenced by immunoSEQ multiplex PCR; TCRdb stores in-frame clones only, minus some. The profile shows about 70,000 clones, about four fifths of them singletons. Germline CDR1 is MNHNS and CDR2 is SASEGT. The CDR3 is 15 amino acids. The ends were cut back, 2 bases at V and 5 bases at J, with 15 bases in the middle. Note on this clone: The antigen remains unidentified.

Sequences were derived from CD4+ or CD8+ T cells sorted from blood, sampled in a trial of the OX40 agonist ivuxolimab. The receptor comes from an adult with an advanced solid tumor such as melanoma, head and neck, liver or kidney cancer. This rearrangement joins TRBV6-1 to TRBJ1-1; D perhaps matches TRBD1 (5 bases). CDR3 region: CASSESGTVTTEAFF. CDR3 sequence (DNA): TGTGCCAGCAGTGAATCAGGGACGGTGACGACTGAAGCTTTCTTT.